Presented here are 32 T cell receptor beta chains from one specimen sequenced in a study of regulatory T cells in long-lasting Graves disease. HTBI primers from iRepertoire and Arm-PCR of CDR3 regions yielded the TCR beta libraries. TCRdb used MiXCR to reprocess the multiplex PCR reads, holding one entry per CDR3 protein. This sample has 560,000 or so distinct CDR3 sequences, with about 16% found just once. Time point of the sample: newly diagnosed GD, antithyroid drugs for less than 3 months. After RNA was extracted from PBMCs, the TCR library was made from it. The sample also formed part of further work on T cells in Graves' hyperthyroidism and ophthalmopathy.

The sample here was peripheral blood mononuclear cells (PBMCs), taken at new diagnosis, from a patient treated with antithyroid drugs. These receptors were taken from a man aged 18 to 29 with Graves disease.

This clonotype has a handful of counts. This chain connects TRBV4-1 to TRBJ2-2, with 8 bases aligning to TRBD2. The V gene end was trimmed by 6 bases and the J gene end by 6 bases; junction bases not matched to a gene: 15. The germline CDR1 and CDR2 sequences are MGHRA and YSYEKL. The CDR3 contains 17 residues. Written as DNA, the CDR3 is TGCGCCAGCAGTATCGGTTCGAGGGCTAGCGGGCCCGGGGAGCTGTTTTTT. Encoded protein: CASSIGSRASGPGELFF.

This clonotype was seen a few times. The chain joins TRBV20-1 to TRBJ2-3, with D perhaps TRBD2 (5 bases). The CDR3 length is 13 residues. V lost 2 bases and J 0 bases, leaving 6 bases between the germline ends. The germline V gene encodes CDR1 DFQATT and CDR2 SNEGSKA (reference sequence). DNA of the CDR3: TGCAGTGCTAGATCGGGGAGCACAGATACGCAGTATTTT. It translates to CSARSGSTDTQYF.

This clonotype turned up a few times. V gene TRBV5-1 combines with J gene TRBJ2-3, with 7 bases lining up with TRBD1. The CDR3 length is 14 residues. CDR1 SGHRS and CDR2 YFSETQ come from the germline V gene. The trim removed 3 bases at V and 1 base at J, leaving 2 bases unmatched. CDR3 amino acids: CASSWQGGTDTQYF. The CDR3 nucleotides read TGCGCCAGCAGCTGGCAGGGGGGCACAGATACGCAGTATTTT.

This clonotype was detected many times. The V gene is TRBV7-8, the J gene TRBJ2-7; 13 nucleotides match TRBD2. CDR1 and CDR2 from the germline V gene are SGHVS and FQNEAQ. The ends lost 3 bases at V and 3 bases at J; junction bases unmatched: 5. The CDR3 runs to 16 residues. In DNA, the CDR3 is TGTGCCAGCAGCTTGCCTAGACTAGCGGGAGGCTACGAGCAGTACTTC. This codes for CASSLPRLAGGYEQYF.

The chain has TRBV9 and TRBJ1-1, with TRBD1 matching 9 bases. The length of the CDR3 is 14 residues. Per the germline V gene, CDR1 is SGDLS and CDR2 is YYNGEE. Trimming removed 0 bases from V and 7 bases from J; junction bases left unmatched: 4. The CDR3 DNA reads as TGTGCCAGCAGCGTAGGGGGACAGGGTGTTGAAGCTTTCTTT. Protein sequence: CASSVGGQGVEAFF.

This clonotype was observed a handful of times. In nucleotides, the CDR3 is TGTGCCAGCAGCTTAGACGGACGCCCCTCCAATGAGCAGTTCTTC. Translated: CASSLDGRPSNEQFF. The V gene is TRBV7-9, the J gene TRBJ2-1, with D unresolved. V gave up 1 base and J gave up 6 bases, with 13 bases separating them. The CDR3 has 15 residues. The germline V gene has CDR1 SEHNR and CDR2 FQNEAQ (reference sequence).

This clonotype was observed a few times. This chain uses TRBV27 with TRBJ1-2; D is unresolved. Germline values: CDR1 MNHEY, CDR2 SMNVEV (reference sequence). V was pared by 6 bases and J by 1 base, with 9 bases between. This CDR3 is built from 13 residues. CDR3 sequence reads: CASSGSLNYGYTF. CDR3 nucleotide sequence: TGTGCCAGCAGCGGTAGTCTTAACTATGGCTACACCTTC.

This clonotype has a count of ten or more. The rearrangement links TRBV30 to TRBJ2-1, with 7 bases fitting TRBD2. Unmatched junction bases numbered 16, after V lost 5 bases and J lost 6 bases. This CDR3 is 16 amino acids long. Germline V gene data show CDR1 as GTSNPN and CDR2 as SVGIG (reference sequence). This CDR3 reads CAWGRNAGVWVNEQFF. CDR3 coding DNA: TGTGCCTGGGGTCGTAATGCGGGAGTATGGGTCAATGAGCAGTTCTTC. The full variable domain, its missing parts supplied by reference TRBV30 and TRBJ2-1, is SQTIHQWPATLVQPVGSPLSLECTVEGTSNPNLYWYRQAAGRGLQLLFYSVGIGQISSEVPQNLSASRPQDRQFILSSKKLLLSDSGFYLCAWGRNAGVWVNEQFFGPGTRLTVL.

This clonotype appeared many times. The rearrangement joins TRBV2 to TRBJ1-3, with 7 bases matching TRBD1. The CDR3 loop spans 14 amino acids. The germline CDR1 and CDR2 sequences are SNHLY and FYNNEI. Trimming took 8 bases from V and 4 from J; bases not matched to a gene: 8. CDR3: CASAPTGEGNTIYF. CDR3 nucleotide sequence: TGTGCCAGCGCACCCACAGGGGAAGGAAACACCATATATTTT.

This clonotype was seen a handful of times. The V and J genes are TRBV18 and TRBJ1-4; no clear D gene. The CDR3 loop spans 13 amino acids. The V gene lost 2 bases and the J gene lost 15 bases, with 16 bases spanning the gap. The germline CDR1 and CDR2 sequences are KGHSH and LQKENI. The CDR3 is CASSPTPRAGMFF. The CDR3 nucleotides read TGTGCCAGCTCACCAACCCCCCGGGCGGGGATGTTTTTT. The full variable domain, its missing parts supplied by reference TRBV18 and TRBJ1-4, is NAGVMQNPRHLVRRRGQEARLRCSPMKGHSHVYWYRQLPEEGLKFMVYLQKENIIDESGMPKERFSAEFPKEGPSILRIQQVVRGDSAAYFCASSPTPRAGMFFGSGTQLSVL.

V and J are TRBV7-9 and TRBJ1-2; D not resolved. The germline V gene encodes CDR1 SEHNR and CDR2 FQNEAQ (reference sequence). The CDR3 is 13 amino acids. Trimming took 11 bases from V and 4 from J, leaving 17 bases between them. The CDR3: CAGNDGVSYGYTF. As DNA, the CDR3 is TGTGCCGGCAACGACGGGGTGAGCTATGGCTACACCTTC.

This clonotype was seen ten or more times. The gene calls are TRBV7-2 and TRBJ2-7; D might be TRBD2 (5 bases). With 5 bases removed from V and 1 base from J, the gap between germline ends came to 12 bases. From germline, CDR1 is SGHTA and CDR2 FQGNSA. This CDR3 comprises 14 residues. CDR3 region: CASSIRAESYEQYF. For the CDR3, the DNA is TGTGCCAGCAGCATCCGAGCGGAATCCTACGAGCAGTACTTC.

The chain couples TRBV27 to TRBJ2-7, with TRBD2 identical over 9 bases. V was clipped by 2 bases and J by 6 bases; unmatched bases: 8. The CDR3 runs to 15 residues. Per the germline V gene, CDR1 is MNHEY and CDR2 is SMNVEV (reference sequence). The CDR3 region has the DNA TGTGCCAGCAGTTTAGGGGGCGGGAGGGCCTTCGAGCAGTACTTC. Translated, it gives CASSLGGGRAFEQYF.

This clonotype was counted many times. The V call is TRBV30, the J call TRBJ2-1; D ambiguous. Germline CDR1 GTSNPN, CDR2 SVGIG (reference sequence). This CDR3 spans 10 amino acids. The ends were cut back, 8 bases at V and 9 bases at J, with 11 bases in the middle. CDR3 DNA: TGTGCCGGCACTATGGGTGAGCAGTTCTTC. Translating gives CAGTMGEQFF.

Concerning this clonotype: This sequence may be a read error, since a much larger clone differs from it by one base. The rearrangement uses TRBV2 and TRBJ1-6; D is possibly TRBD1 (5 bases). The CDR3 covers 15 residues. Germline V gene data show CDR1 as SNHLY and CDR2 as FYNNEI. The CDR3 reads CASRQESSYNSPLRF. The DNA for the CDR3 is TGTGCCAGCAGACAGGAGAGCTCCTATAATTCACCCCTCCGCTTT.

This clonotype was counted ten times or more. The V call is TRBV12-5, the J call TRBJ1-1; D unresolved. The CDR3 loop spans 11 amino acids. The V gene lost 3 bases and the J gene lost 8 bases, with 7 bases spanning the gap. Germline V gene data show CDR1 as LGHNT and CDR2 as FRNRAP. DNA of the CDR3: TGTGCTAGTGGTTTAGCGGCAGAAGCTTTCTTT. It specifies CASGLAAEAFF. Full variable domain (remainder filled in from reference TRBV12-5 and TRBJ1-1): DARVTQTPRHKVTEMGQEVTMRCQPILGHNTVFWYRQTMMQGLELLAYFRNRAPLDDSGMPKDRFSAEMPDATLATLKIQPSEPRDSAVYFCASGLAAEAFFGQGTRLTVV.

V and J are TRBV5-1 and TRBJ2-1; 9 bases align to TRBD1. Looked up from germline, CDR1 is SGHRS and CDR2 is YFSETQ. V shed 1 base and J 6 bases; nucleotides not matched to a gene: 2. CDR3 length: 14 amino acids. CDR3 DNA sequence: TGCGCCAGCAGCTTGATACAGGGGGCCAATGAGCAGTTCTTC. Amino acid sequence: CASSLIQGANEQFF.

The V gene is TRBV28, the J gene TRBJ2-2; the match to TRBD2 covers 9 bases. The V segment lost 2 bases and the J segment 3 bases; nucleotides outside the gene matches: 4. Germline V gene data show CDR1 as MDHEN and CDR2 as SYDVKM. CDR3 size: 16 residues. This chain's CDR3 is CASSLALAGYTGELFF. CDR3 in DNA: TGTGCCAGCAGTTTAGCACTAGCGGGTTACACCGGGGAGCTGTTTTTT.

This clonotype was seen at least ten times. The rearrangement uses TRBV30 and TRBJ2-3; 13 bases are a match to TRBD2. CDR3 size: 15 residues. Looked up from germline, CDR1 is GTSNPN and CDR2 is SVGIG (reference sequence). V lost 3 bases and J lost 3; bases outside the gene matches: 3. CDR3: CAWRSGLAGTDTQYF. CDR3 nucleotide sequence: TGTGCCTGGAGGTCGGGACTAGCGGGGACAGATACGCAGTATTTT.

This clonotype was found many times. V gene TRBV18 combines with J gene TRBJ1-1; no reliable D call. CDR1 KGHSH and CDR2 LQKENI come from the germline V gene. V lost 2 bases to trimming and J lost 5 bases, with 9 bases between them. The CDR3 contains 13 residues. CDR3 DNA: TGTGCCAGCTCACCAGTGGGCGGGACTGAAGCTTTCTTT. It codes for CASSPVGGTEAFF.

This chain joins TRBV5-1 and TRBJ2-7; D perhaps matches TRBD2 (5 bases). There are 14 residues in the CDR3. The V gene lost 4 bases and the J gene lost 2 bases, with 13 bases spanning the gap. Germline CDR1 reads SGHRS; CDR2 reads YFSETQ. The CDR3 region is CASSTGLIPYEQYF. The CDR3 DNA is TGCGCCAGCAGCACCGGACTGATTCCCTACGAGCAGTACTTC.

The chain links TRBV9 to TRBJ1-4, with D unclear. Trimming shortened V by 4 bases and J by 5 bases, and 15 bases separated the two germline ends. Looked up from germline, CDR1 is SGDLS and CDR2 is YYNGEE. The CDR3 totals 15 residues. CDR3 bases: TGTGCCAGCAGCCCCCGACTGGCCCTGAATGAAAAACTGTTTTTT. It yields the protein CASSPRLALNEKLFF.

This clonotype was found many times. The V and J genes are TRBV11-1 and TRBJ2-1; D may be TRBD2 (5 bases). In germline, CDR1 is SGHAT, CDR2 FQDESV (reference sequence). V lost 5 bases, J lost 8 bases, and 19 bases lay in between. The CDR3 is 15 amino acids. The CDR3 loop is CASSPPRLSIDEQFF. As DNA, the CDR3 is TGTGCCAGCAGCCCTCCCCGACTATCTATAGATGAGCAGTTCTTC.

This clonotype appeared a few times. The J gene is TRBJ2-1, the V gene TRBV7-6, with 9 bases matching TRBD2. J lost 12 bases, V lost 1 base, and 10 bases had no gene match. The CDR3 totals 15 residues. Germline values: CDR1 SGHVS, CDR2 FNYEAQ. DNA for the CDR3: TGTGCCAGCAGCTTAGAAAAGCGGGAGGCCTTTCGGCAGTTCTTC. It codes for CASSLEKREAFRQFF.

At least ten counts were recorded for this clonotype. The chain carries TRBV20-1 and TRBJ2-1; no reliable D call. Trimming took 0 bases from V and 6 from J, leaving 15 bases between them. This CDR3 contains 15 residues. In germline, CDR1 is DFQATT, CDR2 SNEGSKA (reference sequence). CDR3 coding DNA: TGCAGTGCTAGAGATCCAAGAAGAGCTGGCAATGAGCAGTTCTTC. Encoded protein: CSARDPRRAGNEQFF.

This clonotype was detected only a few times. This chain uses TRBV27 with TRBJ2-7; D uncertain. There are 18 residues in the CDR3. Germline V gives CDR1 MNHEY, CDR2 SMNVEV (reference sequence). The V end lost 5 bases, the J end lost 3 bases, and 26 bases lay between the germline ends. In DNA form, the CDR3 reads TGTGCCAGCAGTACCTCCCTTTCCAACAGAGACCCTTACTACGAGCAGTACTTC. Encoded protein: CASSTSLSNRDPYYEQYF.

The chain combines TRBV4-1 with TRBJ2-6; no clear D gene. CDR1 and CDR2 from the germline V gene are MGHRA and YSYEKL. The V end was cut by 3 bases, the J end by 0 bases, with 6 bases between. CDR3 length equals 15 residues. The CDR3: CASSHSHSGANVLTF. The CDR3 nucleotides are TGCGCCAGCAGCCATAGCCACTCTGGGGCCAACGTCCTGACTTTC.

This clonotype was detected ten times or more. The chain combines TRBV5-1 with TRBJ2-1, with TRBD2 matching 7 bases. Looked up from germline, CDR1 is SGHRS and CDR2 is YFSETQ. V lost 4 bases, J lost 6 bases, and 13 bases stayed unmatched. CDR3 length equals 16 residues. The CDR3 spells CASSGTAGVVINEQFF. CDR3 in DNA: TGCGCCAGCAGCGGGACGGCGGGAGTGGTTATCAATGAGCAGTTCTTC.

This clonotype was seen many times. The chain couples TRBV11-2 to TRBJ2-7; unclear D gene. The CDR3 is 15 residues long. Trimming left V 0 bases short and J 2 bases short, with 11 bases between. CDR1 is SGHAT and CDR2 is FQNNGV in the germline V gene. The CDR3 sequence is CASSLEPYSPYEQYF. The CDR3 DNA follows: TGTGCCAGCAGCTTAGAGCCTTATAGTCCCTACGAGCAGTACTTC.

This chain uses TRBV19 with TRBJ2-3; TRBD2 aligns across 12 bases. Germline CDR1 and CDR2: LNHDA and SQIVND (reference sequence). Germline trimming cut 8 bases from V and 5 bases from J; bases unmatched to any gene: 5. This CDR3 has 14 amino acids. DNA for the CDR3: TGTGCCAGTCGACTAGCGGGAGTGGTAGATACGCAGTATTTT. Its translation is CASRLAGVVDTQYF.

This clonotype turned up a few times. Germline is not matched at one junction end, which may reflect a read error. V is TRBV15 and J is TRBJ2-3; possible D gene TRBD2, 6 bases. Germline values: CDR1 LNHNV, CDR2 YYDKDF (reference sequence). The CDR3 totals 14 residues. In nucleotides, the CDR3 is TGTGCCACCAGCAGAGGGACTACGTCAGATACGCGGTATTTT. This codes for CATSRGTTSDTRYF.

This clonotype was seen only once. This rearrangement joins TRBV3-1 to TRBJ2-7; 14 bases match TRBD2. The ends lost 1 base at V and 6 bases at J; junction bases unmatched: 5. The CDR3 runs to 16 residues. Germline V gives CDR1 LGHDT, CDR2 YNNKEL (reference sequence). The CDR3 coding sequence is TGTGCCAGCAGCCAAGGACTAGCGGGAGGGCTTGCCGAGCAGTACTTC. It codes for CASSQGLAGGLAEQYF.